The 6 T cell receptor beta chains below come from one sample, sequenced in a study of T-cell reconstitution after alpha-beta-depleted transplantation in children. Construction of the TCRbeta library involved unique molecular identifiers. Using its own MiXCR run on the PCR reads, TCRdb lists one record per CDR3 protein. The sample records roughly 220,000 distinct CDR3 sequences, 9.7% being singletons. The sequencing here drew on PBMCs from the stem cell graft donor, taken from the stem cell graft. These receptors were collected from a human donor who donated a stem cell graft to a child with SCID.

The CDR3 loop is CASGVGGGYQPQHF. DNA of the CDR3: TGTGCCAGCGGCGTTGGGGGGGGATATCAGCCCCAGCATTTT. The V and J genes are TRBV28 and TRBJ1-5, with D maybe TRBD1 (5 bases). Germline values: CDR1 MDHEN, CDR2 SYDVKM. The CDR3 is 14 residues long. V lost 8 bases and J lost 5, with 16 bases in between. The full variable domain, completed using reference TRBV28 and TRBJ1-5, is DVKVTQSSRYLVKRTGEKVFLECVQDMDHENMFWYRQDPGLGLRLIYFSYDVKMKEKGDIPEGYSVSREKKERFSLILESASTNQTSMYLCASGVGGGYQPQHFGDGTRLSIL.

This clonotype was observed at least ten times. The chain joins TRBV5-1 to TRBJ2-7; 7 positions match TRBD2. The CDR3 length is 14 residues. The V gene end was trimmed by 6 bases and the J gene end by 4 bases; junction bases not matched to a gene: 10. Germline V lookup: CDR1 SGHRS, CDR2 YFSETQ. In DNA form, the CDR3 reads TGCGCCAGCACCCTGGAGGGAGGGAAATACGAGCAGTACTTC. As protein: CASTLEGGKYEQYF.

There are many counts of this clonotype. The CDR3 DNA reads TGTGCCAGCAGCCCGGACAGGGCCAATGGCTACACCTTC. It translates to CASSPDRANGYTF. This chain joins TRBV27 and TRBJ1-2; 8 nucleotides line up with TRBD1. The V segment lost 6 bases and the J segment 6 bases; nucleotides outside the gene matches: 6. CDR1 MNHEY and CDR2 SMNVEV come from the germline V gene (reference sequence). The CDR3 extends over 13 amino acids.

Ten or more counts support this clonotype. V gene TRBV5-1 combines with J gene TRBJ2-6; 8 bases align to TRBD1. Germline trimming cut 4 bases from V and 1 base from J; bases unmatched to any gene: 7. Germline V lookup: CDR1 SGHRS, CDR2 YFSETQ. This CDR3 contains 17 residues. CDR3 DNA: TGCGCCAGCAGCAACGCACGGACAGGGTCTGGGGCCAACGTCCTGACTTTC. As protein: CASSNARTGSGANVLTF.

There are many counts of this clonotype. The chain employs TRBV11-3 and TRBJ1-1, with D uncertain. Trimming left V 5 bases short and J 3 bases short, with 10 bases between. This CDR3 has 13 residues. The germline V gene encodes CDR1 SGHNT and CDR2 YENEEA. The DNA of the CDR3 is TGTGCCAGCAGCCGTTCGGCAGACACTGAAGCTTTCTTT. It encodes CASSRSADTEAFF. The full variable domain, in which reference TRBV11-3 and TRBJ1-1 provide the parts outside the CDR3, is EAGVVQSPRYKIIEKKQPVAFWCNPISGHNTLYWYLQNLGQGPELLIRYENEEAVDDSQLPKDRFSAERLKGVDSTLKIQPAELGDSAVYLCASSRSADTEAFFGQGTRLTVV.

Note on this clonotype: Sequence at one end of the junction differs from germline and may be a read error. The chain employs TRBV27 and TRBJ1-5; D is perhaps TRBD1 (6 bases). The CDR3 extends over 16 amino acids. Germline V gene data show CDR1 as MNHEY and CDR2 as SMNVEV (reference sequence). The CDR3 here is CAGSLWGGGRNQPQHF. DNA of the CDR3: TGTGCCGGCAGTTTATGGGGCGGGGGGCGGAATCAGCCCCAGCATTTT.